This record covers a single T cell receptor beta chain. Its target is not known. This sample was taken from a study of T-cell memory formation after mild COVID-19. V was pared by 6 bases and J by 5 bases, with 20 bases between. The CDR3 is 16 residues long. MiXCR was run by TCRdb on the 5' RACE reads, yielding one entry per CDR3 protein. Among around 320,000 distinct CDR3 sequences listed, roughly 19% were seen once. Study-wide results and limits: Researchers found some responding clones in pre-infection memory, a sign that cross-reactive memory joined. The CD4+ clones that contracted clustered mainly within CM and EM, and the CD8+ clones concentrated in EMRA. While clones contracting from day 15 to 85 were balanced between CD4 and CD8, later expanders leaned CD4+.

The clonotype comes from a man aged 18 to 35 who had mild COVID-19 (a few samples of this study predate the infection). Cell type and time point are not known. The chain joins TRBV12-3 or TRBV12-4 to TRBJ2-1, with D possibly matching TRBD2 (6 bases). The sequenced material came from PBMCs or a T cell subset sorted from them (not recorded which). As DNA, the CDR3 is TGTGCCAGCAGCCCGCGGGTCCGGGGGAACAACAATGAGCAGTTCTTC. Protein product: CASSPRVRGNNNEQFF.